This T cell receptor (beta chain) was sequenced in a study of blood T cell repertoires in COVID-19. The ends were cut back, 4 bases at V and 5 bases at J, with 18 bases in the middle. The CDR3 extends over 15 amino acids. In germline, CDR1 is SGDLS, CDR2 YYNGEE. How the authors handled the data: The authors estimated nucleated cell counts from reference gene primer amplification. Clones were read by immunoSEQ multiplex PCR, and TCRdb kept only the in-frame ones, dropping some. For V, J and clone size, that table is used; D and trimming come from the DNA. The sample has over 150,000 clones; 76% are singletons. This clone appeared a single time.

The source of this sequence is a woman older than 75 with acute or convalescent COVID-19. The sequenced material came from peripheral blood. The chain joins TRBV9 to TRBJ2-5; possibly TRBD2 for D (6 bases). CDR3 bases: TGTGCCAGCAGCTCCTGGGGCGGGGCTTGGGAGACCCAGTACTTC. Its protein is CASSSWGGAWETQYF.